This section outlines one T cell receptor (beta chain) sequence together with its context. The table lists this clonotype with many counts. Its recognized antigen is unknown. Per-nucleotide qualities are absent, and no much larger clonotype sits a single base away. This entry belongs to a study of T-cell reconstitution after alpha-beta-depleted transplantation in children listed by TCRdb under 2016. Broadly, across the study: T-cell immune reconstitution after TCRalphabeta/CD19-depleted allogeneic hematopoietic cell transplantation in children was quantitatively tracked in the study by means of TCR repertoire profiling. The full study reports these points: Hyperexpanded clone frequencies declined over subsequent months; after one year, T-cell counts and TCRbeta diversity were mostly attributed to newly produced T cells. The high TCRbeta diversity at day 60 in some patients was ascribed to recipient T cells and intrathymic progenitors that had survived conditioning. Apparently early alphabetaT-cell count recovery about two months after transplant reportedly relied on only several hundred rapidly expanded clones derived from non-depleted graft cells.

The germline V gene yields SQVTM for CDR1 and ANQGSEA for CDR2. The cysteine opens and the phenylalanine closes a CDR3 of 13 amino acids. The kept DNA is CDR3 alone, 39 bases in frame from the first base. V is reduced by 6 bases and J by 2 bases, leaving a spacing of 11 bases between them. The library was obtained by PCR. The run used an Illumina HiSeq 2500. TCR libraries were prepared with molecular barcoding, using unique molecular identifiers to normalize TCRbeta repertoire quantification. TCRdb cleaned the public reads at Q25 with fastp, built clones with MiXCR and kept in-frame beta chains. Rows are unified per CDR3 protein, each entry keeping the most common DNA and genes. For this sample the table gives about 470,000 distinct CDR3 sequences, of which over 40% were detected only once. Of the sample, approximately 30% is held by the ten largest clones. The sample's treatment or condition label, in plain terms: allogeneic hematopoietic cell transplantation with graft depleted of TCRalphabeta T cells and CD19 B cells. The transplant recipients were children given TCRalphabeta/CD19-depleted allogeneic hematopoietic cell grafts.

This TCR derives from a girl aged 2-10 years with aplastic anemia, due to receive a stem cell transplant. The chain couples TRBV29-1 to TRBJ1-5, with the D gene call left open. The sample here was PBMCs, taken before TCRalphabeta/CD19-depleted stem cell transplant. The CDR3 region has the sequence CSVASAGNQPQHF. The bases read TGCAGCGTAGCATCAGCGGGCAATCAGCCCCAGCATTTT.